The table lists the clone carrying this TCR beta chain with a few counts. As the sequencing template, cDNA was produced by extracting RNA and reverse transcribing it. Produced via immunoSEQ multiplex PCR; TCRdb's table is partial and in-frame only. The table has approximately 130,000 clones, around 60% seen once. The source of the sample is a study of CD8+ T cells in alopecia areata. Across the study: The SALT score measured affected scalp surface percentage in treated patients.

Treatment meaning: oral pan-JAK inhibitor, 5-10 mg twice daily. Deletions cut 4 bases from V and 3 bases from J, with 16 bases between. Germline V gene data show CDR1 as SGHRS and CDR2 as YFSETQ. The CDR3 covers 15 residues. The source was CD4+ T cells sorted from blood, collected at week 4, from a patient treated with tofacitinib. The V gene is TRBV5-1, the J gene TRBJ1-1; D perhaps matches TRBD1 (5 bases). The TCR comes from a human donor with alopecia areata. CDR3: CASSGKGGADTEAFF. CDR3 coding DNA: TGCGCCAGCAGCGGGAAGGGCGGGGCTGACACTGAAGCTTTCTTT.